Below are 16 T cell receptor beta chains sequenced from a single sample in a study of identical twins. Each CDR3 protein is one row after TCRdb ran MiXCR on the 5' RACE reads. The sample contains approximately 700,000 distinct CDR3 sequences, roughly 6.2% of which appear only once. Specimen: naive T cells sorted from blood. Receptors originate from a man aged 18 to 29 in good health.

This clonotype appeared many times. The rearrangement uses TRBV24-1 and TRBJ2-3; 7 bases match TRBD2. The germline CDR1 and CDR2 sequences are KGHDR and SFDVKD. CDR3 length: 13 amino acids. V shed 7 bases and J 4 bases; nucleotides not matched to a gene: 4. The CDR3 sequence: CATSGGSPDTQYF. The CDR3 coding sequence is TGTGCCACCAGCGGCGGGAGCCCAGATACGCAGTATTTT.

This clonotype has at least ten counts. J is TRBJ2-2 and V is TRBV7-2; D perhaps matches TRBD1 (6 bases). Germline V lookup: CDR1 SGHTA, CDR2 FQGNSA. This CDR3 comprises 13 residues. V was pared by 4 bases and J by 6 bases, with 9 bases between. CDR3 sequence reads: CASSSGAAGELFF. The CDR3 bases are TGTGCCAGCAGCTCAGGGGCCGCCGGGGAGCTGTTTTTT.

This clonotype was found many times. The V gene is TRBV20-1, the J gene TRBJ2-5, with D perhaps assigned TRBD1 or TRBD2 (5 bases each). Germline V gene sequence: CDR1 DFQATT, CDR2 SNEGSKA (reference sequence). The V end was cut by 6 bases, the J end by 5 bases, with 13 bases between. CDR3 size: 12 residues. The CDR3 bases are TGCAGTGCCAAACTGTGGGGGGAGACCCAGTACTTC. Translating gives CSAKLWGETQYF.

This chain joins TRBV4-1 and TRBJ1-2, with D unclear. The CDR3 extends over 17 amino acids. CDR1 is MGHRA and CDR2 is YSYEKL in the germline V gene. The germline V and J ends were trimmed by 3 bases and 7 bases, with 24 bases remaining between them. CDR3 nucleotide sequence: TGCGCCAGCAGCCAGGAAGTTACTGGTGGCGTTTTGGGTGGCTACACCTTC. The encoded protein is CASSQEVTGGVLGGYTF.

The CDR3 loop is CASRSRADYEQYF. CDR3 in DNA: TGTGCCAGCAGATCCCGGGCCGACTACGAGCAGTACTTC. This rearrangement joins TRBV7-2 to TRBJ2-7; D unresolved. The germline gives CDR1 SGHTA, CDR2 FQGNSA. There are 13 residues in the CDR3. Between the trimmed V and J ends, which lost 6 bases and 3 bases, there was a span of 12 bases.

At least ten counts were recorded for this clonotype. V gene TRBV20-1 combines with J gene TRBJ2-3; TRBD2 agrees at 9 bases. Germline CDR1 and CDR2: DFQATT and SNEGSKA (reference sequence). The CDR3 has 15 amino acids. J was trimmed by 5 bases and V by 5 bases; bases with no gene match: 11. The DNA for the CDR3 is TGCAGTGCTTACGGACTAGCGCCGAGAGGAGATACGCAGTATTTT. As protein: CSAYGLAPRGDTQYF.

The chain carries TRBV28 and TRBJ1-1; D possibly corresponds to TRBD1 (5 bases). V lost 1 base, J lost 7 bases, and 13 bases lay in between. The germline V gene has CDR1 MDHEN and CDR2 SYDVKM. The length of the CDR3 is 14 residues. CDR3 loop: CASSLYGAPSEAFF. The CDR3 bases are TGTGCCAGCAGTTTATATGGGGCACCCAGTGAAGCTTTCTTT.

A few counts support this clonotype. The chain couples TRBV19 to TRBJ1-2; D is ambiguous. The CDR3 sequence is 12 residues long. Germline V gene data show CDR1 as LNHDA and CDR2 as SQIVND (reference sequence). The V end was cut by 7 bases, the J end by 3 bases, with 9 bases between. The CDR3 sequence is CASIGEDYGYTF. The DNA for the CDR3 is TGTGCCAGTATTGGGGAGGACTATGGCTACACCTTC.

This clonotype came up a few times. The chain links TRBV20-1 to TRBJ1-2; D is possibly TRBD1 (5 bases). V shed 2 bases and J shed 6 bases, with 16 bases lying between them. CDR3 length: 14 residues. Germline V CDR1 and CDR2: DFQATT, SNEGSKA (reference sequence). The CDR3: CSARLLRDLDGYTF. In DNA form, the CDR3 reads TGCAGTGCTAGACTCCTCCGGGACTTAGATGGCTACACCTTC.

This chain connects TRBV7-9 to TRBJ2-1; possible D gene TRBD2, 5 bases. CDR1 is SEHNR and CDR2 is FQNEAQ in the germline V gene (reference sequence). Trimming cost V 8 bases and J 6 bases, with 17 bases left between them. The CDR3 runs 14 residues. Here the CDR3 reads CASLGHWESNEQFF. The CDR3 DNA is TGTGCCAGCCTGGGCCATTGGGAGTCCAATGAGCAGTTCTTC.

There are a few counts of this clonotype. The chain joins TRBV7-8 to TRBJ2-7, with TRBD2 identical over 11 bases. V lost 5 bases and J lost 4; bases outside the gene matches: 7. Germline values: CDR1 SGHVS, CDR2 FQNEAQ. The CDR3 is made up of 15 amino acids. The CDR3 bases are TGTGCCAGCAGCGGAGGTGGGACTAGCGGATACGAGCAGTACTTC. This encodes CASSGGGTSGYEQYF.

This clonotype was seen many times. The chain joins TRBV12-3 or TRBV12-4 to TRBJ1-5; 10 bases agree with TRBD1. CDR3 length: 15 amino acids. J lost 3 bases, V lost 5 bases, and 4 bases had no gene match. In DNA form, the CDR3 reads TGTGCCAGCAGTCCGGGACAGGGGTTCAATCAGCCCCAGCATTTT. Translating gives CASSPGQGFNQPQHF.

This sequence joins TRBV4-1 and TRBJ2-7; 9 bases fit TRBD1. V trimming: 0 bases; J trimming: 0 bases; junction bases outside the gene matches: 6. The CDR3 has 17 residues. Germline CDR1 is MGHRA and CDR2 is YSYEKL. CDR3 nucleotide sequence: TGCGCCAGCAGCCAAGATCTCGGACAGGGGTTCTCCTACGAGCAGTACGTC. The encoded protein is CASSQDLGQGFSYEQYV.

This clonotype was detected a few times. This chain uses TRBV9 with TRBJ2-3; a possible D gene is TRBD2 (6 bases). Germline loops: CDR1 SGDLS, CDR2 YYNGEE. This CDR3 region has 15 residues. V gave up 4 bases and J gave up 6 bases, with 18 bases separating them. CDR3 residues: CASSPRLGPLDTQYF. The CDR3 DNA sequence: TGTGCCAGCAGCCCCAGACTAGGACCCTTGGATACGCAGTATTTT.

This clonotype was observed a handful of times. CDR3 DNA sequence: TGTGCCAGCAGCACCGGGACAGGGAAGAATGAGCAGTTCTTC. Translating gives CASSTGTGKNEQFF. The rearrangement joins TRBV12-3 or TRBV12-4 to TRBJ2-1; 9 positions agree with TRBD1. The V gene end was trimmed by 6 bases and the J gene end by 7 bases; junction bases not matched to a gene: 7. This CDR3 is 14 amino acids long.

This clonotype was detected ten times or more. This rearrangement joins TRBV27 to TRBJ1-2, with D maybe TRBD1 (6 bases). The CDR3 is 15 amino acids. Germline V lookup: CDR1 MNHEY, CDR2 SMNVEV (reference sequence). The V end was cut by 3 bases, the J end by 3 bases, with 14 bases between. CDR3 amino acids: CASSFSGTQDYGYTF. CDR3 coding DNA: TGTGCCAGCAGTTTCTCCGGGACACAAGACTATGGCTACACCTTC.